This T cell receptor beta chain was retrieved from a study of metastatic and nonmetastatic thyroid tumors. In the study overall: For malignant and benign thyroid patients, tumor or nodule tissue and blood were the sources whose repertoires were compared.

In the original processing: Clinicopathological groups of papillary thyroid cancer showed CDR3 differences that were used to build a distant-metastasis classifier. TCRdb re-clonotyped the PCR reads through MiXCR. The V and J calls reflect TCRdb's pipeline rather than the authors' work. The sample shows tens of thousands of clones, around 14% of them seen only once. Study-level findings and limits: A significant increase in TCR beta diversity was reportedly seen in malignant thyroid tumors relative to benign nodules, in blood and tumor.

All patients were untreated before thyroid surgery. In this sample, this clone turned up many times. No antigen is known for it. V lost 8 bases to trimming and J lost 4 bases; unmatched junction nucleotides: 8. The CDR3 has 14 residues. In germline, CDR1 is MNHEY, CDR2 SVGEGT. The sequencing sample was made of blood. The gene calls are TRBV6-2 or TRBV6-3 and TRBJ2-3; 8 nucleotides match TRBD1. The origin of this receptor is a male donor with papillary thyroid cancer or a benign thyroid nodule (not recorded which). Some clones in this sample may be carry-over from other donors' samples. CDR3 nucleotide sequence: TGTGCCAGCGGTGACAGGGGATTCTCAGATACGCAGTATTTT. It encodes CASGDRGFSDTQYF.